The rows below give T cell receptor beta chains drawn from one sample of a study of blood T cell repertoires in COVID-19. TCRdb keeps only in-frame clones here, not all; method: immunoSEQ multiplex PCR. This sample has more than 95,000 clones, with 85% to 90% found just once. Material for sequencing was peripheral blood. The receptors shown here come from a man aged 50 to 60 with acute or convalescent COVID-19. CDR3s include the opening cysteine and the closing phenylalanine or tryptophan. The order of the fields is CDR3 length, J gene, V gene, clone size, D gene, CDR3 DNA, CDR3 protein. D genes are given only for firm matches. Rows may omit the clone size; those that give it use once, few, many or a size class.

>14|TRBJ2-7|TRBV29-1|NA|TRBD2
TGCAGCGTTGAGACTAGCGGGACGGCCTACGAGCAGTACTTC
CSVETSGTAYEQYF
>19|TRBJ2-7|TRBV5-5|NA|NA
TGTGCCAGCAGCCTACTTCTAGGTGGAACGACGCTGAGCTCCTACGAGCAGTACTTC
CASSLLLGGTTLSSYEQYF
>12|TRBJ1-1|TRBV24-1|NA|TRBD1
TGTGCCACCAGTGATGACAGGGGGGCGGCTTTCTTT
CATSDDRGAAFF
>14|TRBJ2-2|TRBV3-1/TRBV3-2|NA|NA
TGTGCCAGCAGTCCTAGCGCGGCGAGCAGGGAGCTGTTTTTT
CASSPSAASRELFF
>13|TRBJ2-3|TRBV11-2|NA|NA
TGTGCCAGCAGACCGAACGCGGCAGATACGCAGTATTTT
CASRPNAADTQYF
>18|TRBJ2-1|TRBV11-2|once|TRBD2
TGTGCCAGCAGCGTCCGACCCGTTGCGGGAGGGAAAGACAATGAGCAGTTCTTC
CASSVRPVAGGKDNEQFF
>15|TRBJ1-5|TRBV19|NA|NA
TGTGCCAGTTGGAACAGGGAAGGACGGTATCAGCCCCAGCATTTT
CASWNREGRYQPQHF
>15|TRBJ1-6|TRBV7-2|few|NA
TGTGCCAGCAGCTTAGGGCTGGGCCAAAATTCACCCCTCCACTTT
CASSLGLGQNSPLHF
>14|TRBJ2-7|TRBV5-1|NA|NA
TGCGCCAGCAGCTACCGGGACAACACCTACGAGCAGTACTTC
CASSYRDNTYEQYF
>15|TRBJ2-7|TRBV2|once|TRBD2
TGTGCCAGCATTTTAACTAGCGGCAGCTCCTACGAGCAGTACTTC
CASILTSGSSYEQYF
>13|TRBJ1-1|TRBV19|NA|NA
TGTGCCAGTAGTCCTCGGGTCTACACTGAAGCTTTCTTT
CASSPRVYTEAFF
>15|TRBJ1-2|TRBV5-1|NA|NA
TGCGCCAGCAGCAGGGCAGGGGTAGCTAACTATGGCTACACCTTC
CASSRAGVANYGYTF
>15|TRBJ2-7|TRBV27|NA|NA
TGTGCCAGCAGTTTGGTAGAGACTGGATTCTACGAGCAGTACTTC
CASSLVETGFYEQYF
>16|TRBJ1-2|TRBV11-3|once|NA
TGTGCCAGCAGCCTACAGGGCCCCGCATATAACTATGGCTACACCTTC
CASSLQGPAYNYGYTF
>15|TRBJ1-4|TRBV25-1|NA|NA
TGTGCCAGCAGTGAACATACTATAGGGAGTGAAAAACTGTTTTTT
CASSEHTIGSEKLFF
>15|TRBJ1-2|TRBV24-1|once|TRBD1
TGTGCCACCAGTGATTCAGGGGGTAATAACTATGGCTACACCTTC
CATSDSGGNNYGYTF
>15|TRBJ2-1|TRBV7-9|NA|NA
TGTGCCAGCAGCACCGACAGGCTTCCCTACAATGAGCAGTTCTTC
CASSTDRLPYNEQFF
>14|TRBJ2-1|TRBV15|NA|TRBD2
TGTGCCACCAGCGGAAGGACTAGCGGGAATGAGCAGTTCTTC
CATSGRTSGNEQFF
>12|TRBJ1-1|TRBV11-2|NA|TRBD1
TGTGCCAGCAGTCCGCAGGGGGCTGAAGCTTTCTTT
CASSPQGAEAFF
>13|TRBJ1-5|TRBV7-2|NA|TRBD1
TGTGCCAGCAGCTTAGGGACAGGGGATACCGGACATTTT
CASSLGTGDTGHF
>21|TRBJ2-1|TRBV4-3|NA|TRBD2
TGCGCCAGCAGCCCGGGCCCGTCCGGGACTAGTTTCTCCAGCTCCTACAATGAGCAGTTCTTC
CASSPGPSGTSFSSSYNEQFF
>15|TRBJ2-3|TRBV5-4|NA|TRBD2
TGTGCCACCAGCCTAACGGCCGGGAGGACAGATACGCAGTATTTT
CATSLTAGRTDTQYF
>14|TRBJ1-2|TRBV29-1|NA|NA
TGCAGCTTTCGTCGATCCCAGGTCGACTATGGCTACACCTTC
CSFRRSQVDYGYTF
>14|TRBJ1-3|TRBV19|NA|NA
TGTGCCAGTAGACCACAGGGTTCTGGAAACACCATATATTTT
CASRPQGSGNTIYF
>15|TRBJ1-6|TRBV30|NA|NA
TGTGCCTGGAGTGTGTTGAGCTCCTATAATTCACCCCTCCACTTT
CAWSVLSSYNSPLHF
>15|TRBJ2-6|TRBV6-5|NA|NA
TGTGCCAGCAGGTCAACAGGGTCTGGGGCCAACGTCCTGACTTTC
CASRSTGSGANVLTF
>18|TRBJ1-5|TRBV7-9|NA|TRBD1
TGTGCCAGCAGCTTAGAGGGACAGGGGGCGCCGGGGAATCAGCCCCAGCATTTT
CASSLEGQGAPGNQPQHF
>19|TRBJ1-6|TRBV2|NA|TRBD1
TGTGCCAGCAGTGAAGTCGGAACAGGGGGGTTCGGCGATAATTCACCCCTCCACTTT
CASSEVGTGGFGDNSPLHF
>16|TRBJ1-4|TRBV23-1|NA|NA
TGCGCCAGCAGTCAATCCCCCCCGGGGAGTTGTGAAAAACTGTTTTTT
CASSQSPPGSCEKLFF
>15|TRBJ1-1|TRBV5-6|NA|TRBD1
TGTGCCAGCAGCCCCTTAGACAGGGATAACACTGAAGCTTTCTTT
CASSPLDRDNTEAFF
>15|TRBJ2-1|TRBV4-3|NA|NA
TGCGCCAGCAGCCAAGACGGGAGCGTCGACAATGAGCAGTTCTTC
CASSQDGSVDNEQFF
>13|TRBJ2-1|TRBV7-9|NA|TRBD1
TGTGCCAGCAGCTTAGCAGGACAGGGTGAGCAGTTCTTC
CASSLAGQGEQFF
>14|TRBJ1-1|TRBV6-5|once|NA
TGTGCCAGCAAACTGAGGTCGACCGGGACTGAAGCTTTCTTT
CASKLRSTGTEAFF
>15|TRBJ1-6|TRBV7-9|NA|TRBD1
TGTGCCAGCAGCTTAGGGGACAGGCAAAATTCACCCCTCCACTTT
CASSLGDRQNSPLHF
>13|TRBJ2-7|TRBV6-4|NA|NA
TGTGCCCCCCCAATCGGTCTAGATGCCGAGCAGTACTTC
CAPPIGLDAEQYF
>14|TRBJ2-5|TRBV25-1|NA|NA
TGTGCCAGCAGTGAATATAGGGCAGGGGAGACCCAGTACTTC
CASSEYRAGETQYF
>13|TRBJ2-1|TRBV25-1|NA|TRBD2
TGTGCCAGCCAGACTAGCTTTTACAATGAGCAGTTCTTC
CASQTSFYNEQFF
>15|TRBJ2-7|TRBV6-5|NA|NA
TGTGCCAGCAGTTACCCCAGGGGTGGGTCCTACGAGCAGTACTTC
CASSYPRGGSYEQYF
>16|TRBJ2-1|TRBV24-1|once|TRBD1
TGTGCCACCAGTGAAGGACAGGGGGCAGTTTTAAATGAGCAGTTCTTC
CATSEGQGAVLNEQFF
>13|TRBJ2-2|TRBV30|NA|NA
TGTGCCTGGAGTGTACTGAACACCGGGGAGCTGTTTTTT
CAWSVLNTGELFF
>14|TRBJ1-1|TRBV19|once|TRBD1
TGTGCCAGTAGTTCCCAGGGGGGGAACACTGAAGCTTTCTTT
CASSSQGGNTEAFF
>15|TRBJ1-5|TRBV6-1|NA|TRBD1
TGTGCCAGCAGTGATGGCAGGGGGCGCGGTCAGCCCCAGCATTTT
CASSDGRGRGQPQHF
>14|TRBJ1-5|TRBV7-9|NA|NA
TGTGCCAGCAGCTTAAACGGAGACAATCAGCCCCAGCATTTT
CASSLNGDNQPQHF
>14|TRBJ1-1|TRBV14|NA|NA
TGTGCCAGCAGCAGGACCACAGGGTTAAATAAACCTTTCTTT
CASSRTTGLNKPFF
>15|TRBJ1-4|TRBV19|once|NA
TGTGCCAGTAGACCGGGACTCCTTTACCCTGAAAAACTGTTTTTT
CASRPGLLYPEKLFF
>12|TRBJ1-1|TRBV28|NA|NA
TGTGCCAGCAGTTTAGGTCTATCGGAAGCTTTCTTT
CASSLGLSEAFF
>15|TRBJ2-4|TRBV14|NA|TRBD1
TGTGCCAGCAGCCAAGGGGACAGGGAAAGAAACATTCAGTACTTC
CASSQGDRERNIQYF
>13|TRBJ2-7|TRBV30|NA|NA
TGTGCCTGGAGTGTACGAAGGGGTTACGAGCAGTACTTC
CAWSVRRGYEQYF
>12|TRBJ2-1|TRBV2|NA|NA
TGTGCCAGCAACCTAGCCTACAATGAGCAGTTCTTC
CASNLAYNEQFF
>14|TRBJ2-7|TRBV6-2/TRBV6-3|NA|TRBD2
TGTGCCAGCAGCTTAGCGGGAGGGCCGAACGAGCAGTACTTC
CASSLAGGPNEQYF
>16|TRBJ1-4|TRBV18|few|TRBD1
TGTGCCAGCTCACCTCCCGACAGGGGCGGGAATGAAAAACTGTTTTTT
CASSPPDRGGNEKLFF
>13|TRBJ1-1|TRBV2|NA|NA
TGTGCCAGCAGTGTAAGGAGGGACACTGAAGCTTTCTTT
CASSVRRDTEAFF
>18|TRBJ2-7|TRBV4-3|NA|TRBD2
TGCGCCAGCAGCCAAGGGGGATCCTCGAGACTAGCGGGCTACGAGCAGTACTTC
CASSQGGSSRLAGYEQYF